This T cell receptor (beta chain) is drawn from a study of OX40 agonist ivuxolimab in advanced cancers. Study summary: A partial response was reached by three patients: one with hepatocellular carcinoma and two with cutaneous melanoma.

About this clone: Its cognate antigen is unknown.

The data were produced by immunoSEQ multiplex PCR, yet TCRdb's version contains in-frame clones alone and is incomplete. The table has approximately 58,000 clones, roughly 83% seen once. The CDR3 length is 17 residues. Germline-derived CDR1 and CDR2 are SGHRS and YFSETQ. V was pared by 0 bases and J by 0 bases, with 14 bases between. Findings of the study overall: The authors did not determine the antigen specificity of the expanded peripheral T cells. Expanded clones were, on average, more numerous among CD8+ T cells than CD4+.

The receptor was derived from an adult with an advanced solid tumor such as melanoma, head and neck, liver or kidney cancer. This chain joins TRBV5-1 and TRBJ2-3; D call uncertain. The sequences come from CD4+ or CD8+ T cells sorted from blood, collected in a trial of the OX40 agonist ivuxolimab. The CDR3 spells CASSLGRIGSSTDTQYF. The CDR3 DNA follows: TGCGCCAGCAGCTTGGGTCGGATTGGCTCTAGCACAGATACGCAGTATTTT.